What follows are 8 T cell receptor beta chains derived from one specimen sequenced in a study of vaccination and CD4 T cells after COVID-19. Sequencing of the DNA from cultured CD4+ T cells was carried out with the Oncomine TCR Beta short-read assay. TCRdb passed the PCR reads through MiXCR, listing each CDR3 protein once. The repertoire includes 19,000 or so distinct CDR3 sequences, almost 40% of them detected once, and roughly 8.4% sits in the top ten. Treatment: 10-day PBMC culture with coronavirus spike peptide pools or control peptides (ViraFEST assay). What these receptors recognize is not known. The sequencing sample was made of CD4+ T cells from blood, cultured in vitro. The receptor source for this set is a human donor who had recovered from COVID-19.

CDR3 coding DNA: TGTGCCACCACGGGTCCGAGCACAGATACGCAGTATTTT. Translation: CATTGPSTDTQYF. J is TRBJ2-3 and V is TRBV15; unclear D gene. The germline gives CDR1 LNHNV, CDR2 YYDKDF (reference sequence). The CDR3 consists of 13 residues. V was clipped by 7 bases and J by 0 bases, with 8 bases between them.

The chain carries TRBV4-2 and TRBJ1-5; TRBD1 matches at 8 bases. Germline trimming cut 1 base from V and 0 bases from J; bases unmatched to any gene: 5. The CDR3 sequence is 17 residues long. The germline V gene has CDR1 LGHNA and CDR2 YNFKEQ. DNA of the CDR3: TGTGCCAGCAGCCAAGGACAGGGGCCTTATAGCAATCAGCCCCAGCATTTT. Amino acids: CASSQGQGPYSNQPQHF.

V is TRBV30 and J is TRBJ1-5; D is possibly TRBD1 (5 bases). With 5 bases removed from V and 1 base from J, the gap between germline ends came to 12 bases. In germline, CDR1 is GTSNPN, CDR2 SVGIG (reference sequence). This CDR3 region has 14 residues. The CDR3 DNA follows: TGTGCCTGGGGGACTTTGGACAGCAATCAGCCCCAGCATTTT. This codes for CAWGTLDSNQPQHF.

V and J are TRBV28 and TRBJ2-7; no firm D call. Germline V gene sequence: CDR1 MDHEN, CDR2 SYDVKM. Trimming stripped 4 bases from V and 6 bases from J, with 19 bases between. The CDR3 sequence is 15 residues long. CDR3 DNA: TGTGCCAGCAGTTGGATGGCCCTTTTACAGCCCGAGCAGTACTTC. The encoded protein is CASSWMALLQPEQYF.

V usage is TRBV20-1 and J usage is TRBJ2-7, with 7 nucleotides matching TRBD1. This CDR3 has 12 amino acids. CDR1 and CDR2 (germline): DFQATT, SNEGSKA (reference sequence). The J segment lost 5 bases and the V segment lost 5 bases, leaving 6 bases of the junction unmatched. The CDR3 DNA follows: TGCAGTGCTGCAGGGGGATCAGACGAGCAGTACTTC. It codes for CSAAGGSDEQYF.

This chain links TRBV15 with TRBJ2-1; perhaps TRBD1 as D (6 bases). V lost 1 base and J 9 bases, leaving 16 bases between the germline ends. Germline CDR1 reads LNHNV; CDR2 reads YYDKDF (reference sequence). CDR3 length equals 15 residues. In nucleotides, the CDR3 is TGTGCCACCAGCAGAGGGACTCTTTTAGGGGGTGAGCAGTTCTTC. This sequence encodes CATSRGTLLGGEQFF.

The chain uses TRBV2 and TRBJ2-7; 9 bases are a match to TRBD1. From germline, CDR1 is SNHLY and CDR2 FYNNEI. With 9 bases clipped from V and 3 bases from J, the junction kept 9 bases outside the gene matches. There are 14 residues in the CDR3. CDR3 in DNA: TGTGCCAGTTCTAGGCGGACAGGGGACTACGAGCAGTACTTC. Translation: CASSRRTGDYEQYF. Full variable domain (missing parts from reference TRBV2 and TRBJ2-7): EPEVTQTPSHQVTQMGQEVILRCVPISNHLYFYWYRQILGQKVEFLVSFYNNEISEKSEIFDDQFSVERPDGSNFTLKIRSTKLEDSAMYFCASSRRTGDYEQYFGPGTRLTVT.

The V gene is TRBV7-3, the J gene TRBJ2-3, with TRBD2 identical over 8 bases. V was clipped by 5 bases and J by 7 bases; unmatched bases: 11. The CDR3 loop spans 15 amino acids. From germline, CDR1 is SGHTA and CDR2 FQGTGA. In nucleotides, the CDR3 is TGTGCCAGCAGCGGGTCGGGAGGGCCGGGATATACGCAGTATTTT. It translates to CASSGSGGPGYTQYF.